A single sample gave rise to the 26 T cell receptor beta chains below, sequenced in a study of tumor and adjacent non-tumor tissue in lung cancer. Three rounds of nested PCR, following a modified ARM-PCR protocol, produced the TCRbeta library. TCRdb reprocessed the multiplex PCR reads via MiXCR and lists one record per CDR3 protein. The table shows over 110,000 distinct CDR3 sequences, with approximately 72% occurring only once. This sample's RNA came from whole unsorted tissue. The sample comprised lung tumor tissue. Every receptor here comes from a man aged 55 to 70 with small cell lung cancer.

The CDR3 here is CASSYQREGTGELFF. DNA for the CDR3: TGTGCCAGCAGCTATCAGCGGGAGGGCACCGGGGAGCTGTTTTTT. This chain connects TRBV11-1 to TRBJ2-2, with 10 bases fitting TRBD2. The germline gives CDR1 SGHAT, CDR2 FQDESV (reference sequence). V lost 4 bases to trimming and J lost 4 bases; unmatched junction nucleotides: 3. The CDR3 length is 15 residues.

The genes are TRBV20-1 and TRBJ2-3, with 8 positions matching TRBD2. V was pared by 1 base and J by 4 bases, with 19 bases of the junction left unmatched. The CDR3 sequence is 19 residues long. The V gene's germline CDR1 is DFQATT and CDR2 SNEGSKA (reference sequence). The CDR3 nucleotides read TGCAGTGCTAGAGGGATTAACGGGAGGGCCGAGGCTCTCCCAGATACGCAGTATTTT. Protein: CSARGINGRAEALPDTQYF.

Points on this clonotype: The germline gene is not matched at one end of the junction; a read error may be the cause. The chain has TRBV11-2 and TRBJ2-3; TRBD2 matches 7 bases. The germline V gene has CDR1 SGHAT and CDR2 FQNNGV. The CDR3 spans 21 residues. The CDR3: CASTSTLGRGRETGFTETQYF. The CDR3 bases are TGTGCCAGCACCTCTACCCTCGGTAGAGGGAGGGAAACCGGCTTCACAGAAACGCAGTATTTT.

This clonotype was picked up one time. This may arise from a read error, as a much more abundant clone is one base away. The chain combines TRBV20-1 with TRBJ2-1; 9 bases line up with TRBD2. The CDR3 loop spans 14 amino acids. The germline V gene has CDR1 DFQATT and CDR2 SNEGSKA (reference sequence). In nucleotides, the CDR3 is TGCAGTGCTTGGACGACTAGCGGTTACAATGAGCAGTTATTC. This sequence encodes CSAWTTSGYNEQLF.

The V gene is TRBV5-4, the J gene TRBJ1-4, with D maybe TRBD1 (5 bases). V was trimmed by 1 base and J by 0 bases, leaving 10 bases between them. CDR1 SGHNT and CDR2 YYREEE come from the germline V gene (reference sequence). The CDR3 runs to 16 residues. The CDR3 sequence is CASSLRQPATNEKLFF. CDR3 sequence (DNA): TGTGCCAGCAGCTTGCGACAGCCAGCAACTAATGAAAAACTGTTTTTT.

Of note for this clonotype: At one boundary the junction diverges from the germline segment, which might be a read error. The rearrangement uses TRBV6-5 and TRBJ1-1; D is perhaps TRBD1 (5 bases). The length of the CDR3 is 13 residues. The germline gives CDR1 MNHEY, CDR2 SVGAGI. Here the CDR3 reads CASRPTVNTEAFF. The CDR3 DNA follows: TGTGCCAGCAGGCCGACAGTGAACACTGAGGCTTTCTTT.

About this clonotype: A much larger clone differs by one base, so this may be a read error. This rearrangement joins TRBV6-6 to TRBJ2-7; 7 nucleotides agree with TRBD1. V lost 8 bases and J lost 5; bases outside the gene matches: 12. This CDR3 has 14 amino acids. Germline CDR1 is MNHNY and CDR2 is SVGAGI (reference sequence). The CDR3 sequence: CASGPGQRADEQYF. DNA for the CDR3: TGTGCCAGCGGACCGGGACAGAGGGCTGACGAGCAGTACTTC.

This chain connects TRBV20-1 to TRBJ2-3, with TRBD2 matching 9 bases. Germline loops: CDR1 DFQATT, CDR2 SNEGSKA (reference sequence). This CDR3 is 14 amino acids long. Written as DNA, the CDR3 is TGCACTGCCAGAGCGGGAGGAAACACAGATACGCAGTATTTT. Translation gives CTARAGGNTDTQYF.

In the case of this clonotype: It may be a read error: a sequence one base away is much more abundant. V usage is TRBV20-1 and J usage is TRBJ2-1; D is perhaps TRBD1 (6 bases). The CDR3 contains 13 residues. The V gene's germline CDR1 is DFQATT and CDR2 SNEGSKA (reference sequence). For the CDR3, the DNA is TGCAGTGCTCAAACAGGGTTTTTCAATGAGCGGTTCTTC. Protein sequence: CSAQTGFFNERFF.

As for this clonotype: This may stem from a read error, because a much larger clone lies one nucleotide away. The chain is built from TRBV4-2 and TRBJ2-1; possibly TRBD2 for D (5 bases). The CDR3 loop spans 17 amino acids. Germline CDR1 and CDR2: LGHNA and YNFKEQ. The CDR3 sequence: CASIQDLAGKGYNEQFF. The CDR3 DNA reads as TGTGCCAGCATCCAAGATTTAGCCGGGAAAGGGTACAATGAGCAGTTCTTC.

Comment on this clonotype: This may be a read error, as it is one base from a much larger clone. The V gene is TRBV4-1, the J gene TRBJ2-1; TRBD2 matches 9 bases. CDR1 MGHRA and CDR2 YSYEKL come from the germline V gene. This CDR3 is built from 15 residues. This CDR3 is CGSSPGLAWPNEQFF. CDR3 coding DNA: TGCGGCAGCAGCCCCGGACTAGCGTGGCCGAATGAGCAGTTCTTC.

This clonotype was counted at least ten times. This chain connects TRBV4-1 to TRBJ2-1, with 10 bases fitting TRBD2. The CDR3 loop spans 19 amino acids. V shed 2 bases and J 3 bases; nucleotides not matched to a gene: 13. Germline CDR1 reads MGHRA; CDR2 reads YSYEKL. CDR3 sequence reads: CASSQTARKLAGYYNEQFF. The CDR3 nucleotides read TGCGCCAGCAGCCAAACCGCTCGAAAACTAGCGGGGTACTACAATGAGCAGTTCTTC.

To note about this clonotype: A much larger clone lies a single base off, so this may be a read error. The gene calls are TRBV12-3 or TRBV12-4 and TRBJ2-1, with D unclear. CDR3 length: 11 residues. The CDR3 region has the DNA TGTACCAGCAGTTTAGTTCGGGAGCAGTTCTTC. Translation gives CTSSLVREQFF.

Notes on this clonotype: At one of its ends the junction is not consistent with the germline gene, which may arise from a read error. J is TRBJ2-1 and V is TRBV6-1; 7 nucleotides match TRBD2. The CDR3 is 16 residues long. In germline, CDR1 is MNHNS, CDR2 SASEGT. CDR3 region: CASIDHLAAKYKEQFF. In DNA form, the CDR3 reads TGTGCCAGCATTGATCATCTAGCGGCAAAATACAAGGAGCAGTTCTTC.

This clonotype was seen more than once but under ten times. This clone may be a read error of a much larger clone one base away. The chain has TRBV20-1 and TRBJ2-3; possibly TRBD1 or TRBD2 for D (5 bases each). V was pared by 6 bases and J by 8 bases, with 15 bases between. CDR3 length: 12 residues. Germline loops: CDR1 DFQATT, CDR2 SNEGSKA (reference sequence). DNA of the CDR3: TGCAGTGCCACGGGACGGGTCGGTACGCAGTATTTT. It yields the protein CSATGRVGTQYF.

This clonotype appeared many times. The CDR3 DNA follows: TGTGCCAGCAGCATGATCACCGGGGAGCTGTTTTTT. Encoded protein: CASSMITGELFF. This chain uses TRBV6-6 with TRBJ2-2; D is undetermined. The V gene's germline CDR1 is MNHNY and CDR2 SVGAGI (reference sequence). The CDR3 has 12 amino acids. V lost 6 bases and J 4 bases, leaving 6 bases between the germline ends.

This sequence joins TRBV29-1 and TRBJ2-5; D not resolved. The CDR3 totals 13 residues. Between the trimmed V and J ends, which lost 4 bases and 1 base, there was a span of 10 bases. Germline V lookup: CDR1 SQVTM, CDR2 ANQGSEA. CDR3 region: CSVVLASQETQYF. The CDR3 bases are TGCAGCGTTGTATTGGCTAGCCAAGAGACCCAGTACTTC.

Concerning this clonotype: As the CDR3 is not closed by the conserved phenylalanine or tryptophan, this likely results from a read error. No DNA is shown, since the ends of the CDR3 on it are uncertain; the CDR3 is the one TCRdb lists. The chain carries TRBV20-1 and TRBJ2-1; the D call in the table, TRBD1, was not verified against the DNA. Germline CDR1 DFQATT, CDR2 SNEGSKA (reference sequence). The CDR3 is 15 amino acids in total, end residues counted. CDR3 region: CSARGGGRGHNEQFL.

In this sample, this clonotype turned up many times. CDR3 region: CSARPGQMNTEAFF. CDR3 in DNA: TGCAGTGCTCGTCCGGGACAGATGAACACTGAAGCTTTCTTT. J is TRBJ1-1 and V is TRBV20-1; TRBD1 matches 7 bases. V shed 5 bases, J shed 0 bases, and the junction held 6 bases outside the gene matches. CDR3 length equals 14 residues. Germline CDR1 is DFQATT and CDR2 is SNEGSKA (reference sequence).

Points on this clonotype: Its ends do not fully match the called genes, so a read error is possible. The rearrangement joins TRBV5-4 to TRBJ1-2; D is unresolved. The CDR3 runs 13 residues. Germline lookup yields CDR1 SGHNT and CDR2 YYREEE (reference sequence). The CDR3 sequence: CASILATVYGYTF. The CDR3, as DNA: TGTGCCAGCATCTTGGCCACAGTATATGGCTACACCTTC.

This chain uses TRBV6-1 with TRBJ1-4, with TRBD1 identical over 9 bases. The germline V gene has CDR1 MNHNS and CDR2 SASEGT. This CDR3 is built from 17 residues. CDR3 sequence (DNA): TGTCCCATCATTGAAGATCGACACAGGGGGCTGGGTGAAAAACTGTTTTTT. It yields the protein CPIIEDRHRGLGEKLFF.

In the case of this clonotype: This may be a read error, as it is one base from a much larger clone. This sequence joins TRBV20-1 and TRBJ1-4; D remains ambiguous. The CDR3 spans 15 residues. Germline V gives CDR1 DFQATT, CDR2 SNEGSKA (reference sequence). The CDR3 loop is CIARAYGLDGEKLFF. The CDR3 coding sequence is TGCATTGCTAGAGCTTACGGACTGGATGGCGAAAAACTGTTTTTT.

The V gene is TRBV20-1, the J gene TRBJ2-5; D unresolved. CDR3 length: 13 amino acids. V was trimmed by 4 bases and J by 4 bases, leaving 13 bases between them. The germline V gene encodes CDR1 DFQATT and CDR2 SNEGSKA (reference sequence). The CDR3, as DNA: TGCAGTGCTAAAGCCAGCGACCGAGAGACCCAGTACTTC. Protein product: CSAKASDRETQYF.

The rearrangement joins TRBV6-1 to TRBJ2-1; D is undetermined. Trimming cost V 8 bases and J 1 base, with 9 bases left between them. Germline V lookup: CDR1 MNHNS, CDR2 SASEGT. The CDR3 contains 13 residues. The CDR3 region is CASSRQSYNEQFF. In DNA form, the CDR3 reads TGTGCCAGCTCGAGGCAGTCCTACAATGAGCAGTTCTTC.

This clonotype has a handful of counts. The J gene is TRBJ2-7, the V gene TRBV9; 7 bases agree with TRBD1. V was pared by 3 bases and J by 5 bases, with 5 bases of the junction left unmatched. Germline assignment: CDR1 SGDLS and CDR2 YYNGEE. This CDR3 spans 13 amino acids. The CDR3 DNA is TGTGCCAGCAGCGACAGACAGGGCCACGAGCAGTACTTC. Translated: CASSDRQGHEQYF.

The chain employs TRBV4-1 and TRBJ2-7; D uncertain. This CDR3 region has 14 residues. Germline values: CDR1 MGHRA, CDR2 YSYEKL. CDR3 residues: CASRLVESSYEQYF. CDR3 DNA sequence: TGCGCAAGTCGCCTGGTGGAGAGCTCCTACGAGCAGTACTTC.